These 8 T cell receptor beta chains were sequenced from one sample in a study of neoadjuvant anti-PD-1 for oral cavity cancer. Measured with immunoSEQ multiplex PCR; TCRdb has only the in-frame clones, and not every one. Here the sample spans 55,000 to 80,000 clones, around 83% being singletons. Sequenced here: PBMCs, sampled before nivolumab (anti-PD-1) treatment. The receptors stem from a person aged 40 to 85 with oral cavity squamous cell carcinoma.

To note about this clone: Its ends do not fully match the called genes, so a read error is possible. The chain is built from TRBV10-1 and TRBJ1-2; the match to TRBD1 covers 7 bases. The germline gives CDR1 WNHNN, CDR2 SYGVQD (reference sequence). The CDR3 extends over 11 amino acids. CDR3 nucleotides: TGCGCCAGCAGTGATGGGACAGTCTCATGGTTC. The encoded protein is CASSDGTVSWF.

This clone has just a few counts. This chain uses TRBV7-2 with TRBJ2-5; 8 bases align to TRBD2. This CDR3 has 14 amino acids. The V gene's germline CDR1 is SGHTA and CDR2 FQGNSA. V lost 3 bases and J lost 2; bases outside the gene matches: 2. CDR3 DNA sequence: TGTGCCAGCAGCTTGGGGACTAGACAAGAGACCCAGTACTTC. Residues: CASSLGTRQETQYF.

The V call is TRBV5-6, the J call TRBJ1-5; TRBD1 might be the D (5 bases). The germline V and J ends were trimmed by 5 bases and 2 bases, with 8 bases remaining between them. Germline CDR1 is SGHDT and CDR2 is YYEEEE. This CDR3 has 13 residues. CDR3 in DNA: TGTGCCAGCAGTTCGACAGGCAATCAGCCCCAGCATTTT. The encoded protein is CASSSTGNQPQHF.

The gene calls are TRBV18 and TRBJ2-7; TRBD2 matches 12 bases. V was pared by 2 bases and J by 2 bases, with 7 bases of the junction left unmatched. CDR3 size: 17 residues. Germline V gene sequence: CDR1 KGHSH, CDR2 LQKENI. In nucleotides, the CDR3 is TGTGCCAGCTCACCATTTAGGCTAGCGGGAGGGACCTACGAGCAGTACTTC. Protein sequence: CASSPFRLAGGTYEQYF.

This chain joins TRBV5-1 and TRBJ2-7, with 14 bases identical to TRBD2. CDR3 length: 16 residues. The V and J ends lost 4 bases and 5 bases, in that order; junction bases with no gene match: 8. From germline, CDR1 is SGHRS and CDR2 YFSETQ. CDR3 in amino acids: CASSVRTSGRNHEQYF. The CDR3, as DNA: TGCGCCAGCAGCGTCAGGACTAGCGGGAGGAACCACGAGCAGTACTTC.

CDR3 DNA sequence: TGCGCCAGCACGCCAGGGCAATCCTATGGCTACACCTTC. This encodes CASTPGQSYGYTF. The chain links TRBV5-1 to TRBJ1-2; D is possibly TRBD1 (5 bases). V gave up 6 bases and J gave up 4 bases, with 13 bases separating them. This CDR3 comprises 13 residues. The germline V gene encodes CDR1 SGHRS and CDR2 YFSETQ.

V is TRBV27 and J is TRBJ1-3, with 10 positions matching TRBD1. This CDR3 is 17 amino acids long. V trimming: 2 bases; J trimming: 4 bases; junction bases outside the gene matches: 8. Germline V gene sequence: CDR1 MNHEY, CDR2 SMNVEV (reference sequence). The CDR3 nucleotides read TGTGCCAGCAGTTTAAAGGCCGGGACAGGGGTAGGAAACACCATATATTTT. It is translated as CASSLKAGTGVGNTIYF.

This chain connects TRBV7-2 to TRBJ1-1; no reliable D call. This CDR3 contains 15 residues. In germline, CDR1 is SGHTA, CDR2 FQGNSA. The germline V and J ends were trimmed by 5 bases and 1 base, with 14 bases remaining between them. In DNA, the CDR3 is TGTGCCAGCAGCCTGTTCCTGGCTACGAACACTGAAGCTTTCTTT. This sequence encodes CASSLFLATNTEAFF.